The T cell receptor (beta chain) described here comes from a study of T cell changes during pregnancy in multiple sclerosis. The CDR3 totals 17 residues. Germline CDR1 reads SGHRS; CDR2 reads YFSETQ. Trimming shortened V by 4 bases and J by 6 bases, and 25 bases separated the two germline ends. Sequencing used immunoSEQ multiplex PCR; TCRdb keeps in-frame clones, though not all of them. Of 65,000 to 80,000 clones in the sample, roughly 93% are singletons; the top ten hold approximately 2.5%. The TCR originated in a female donor with multiple sclerosis, enrolled in a pregnancy study. The material sequenced was peripheral blood, taken in the second trimester of pregnancy. The V call is TRBV5-1, the J call TRBJ1-1, with D tentatively TRBD1 (6 bases). The chain's CDR3 is CASSRVGLGQRRPEAFF. The CDR3 DNA reads as TGCGCCAGCAGCCGGGTGGGGCTCGGACAGAGAAGACCTGAAGCTTTCTTT.